This T cell receptor beta chain was retrieved from a study of shared clonotypes between healthy human individuals. Whole-study context: Plates per donor: three CD4 naive, three CD4 memory, two CD8 naive, one CD8 memory.

Concerning this clone: As yet, its antigen is unknown.

Study-wide results and limits: The represented genetic and exposure-history diversity was limited by the small number of donors. Rarefaction exposed incomplete sorted-subset sequencing despite large depth. Generation of non-shared clonotypes was less probable than generation of clonotypes shared by all four donors.

Profiled with immunoSEQ multiplex PCR; TCRdb holds only in-frame clones, not every one. The table shows over a million clones, with 60% to 80% occurring only once. Per the germline V gene, CDR1 is MGHRA and CDR2 is YSYEKL. V shed 1 base and J shed 2 bases, with 11 bases lying between them. The CDR3 covers 15 residues. The chain uses TRBV4-1 and TRBJ1-2; the D is unclear. The origin of this receptor is a man aged 18 to 30 in good health. Material: memory CD4+ T cells sorted from blood. Stated subset: CD45RA-negative fraction. The CDR3 DNA follows: TGCGCCAGCAGCCAAGTGACCGTGGGGAACTATGGCTACACCTTC. It is translated as CASSQVTVGNYGYTF.